The next 2 T cell receptor beta chains were all read from a single sample in a study of naive and memory T cell subsets. Two oligonucleotides, mixed equimolar, formed the beta constant-region primer covering TRBC1 and TRBC2. Four rounds of PCR amplified the ligated cDNA using nested alpha and beta constant-region primers plus SP2. TCRdb reprocessed the UMI-ligation and nested PCR reads with MiXCR, giving one entry per CDR3 protein. This table has about 150,000 distinct CDR3 sequences, roughly 22% appearing once. Whole-study results and caveats: Possibly reflecting memory cells re-expressing CD45RA, a few larger clonotypes occurred in naive repertoires, especially CD8.

No antigen is known for these receptors. The sequenced sample consisted of naive CD4+ T cells from blood. These receptors all come from a human donor in good health.

This chain connects TRBV5-1 to TRBJ2-7; tentative D call: TRBD2 (5 bases). The CDR3 is 13 residues long. Germline V gene lookup returns CDR1 SGHRS and CDR2 YFSETQ. Trimming took off 7 bases at V and 0 bases at J, with 11 bases between the two ends. The DNA for the CDR3 is TGCGCCAGCCGGGCAGGAGGCTCCTACGAGCAGTACTTC. It codes for CASRAGGSYEQYF.

The chain recombines TRBV11-2 with TRBJ2-2, with D possibly being TRBD2 (6 bases). This CDR3 has 14 residues. V lost 5 bases to trimming and J lost 6 bases, with 13 bases between them. Germline CDR1 is SGHAT and CDR2 is FQNNGV. The CDR3 nucleotides read TGTGCCAGCAGCCGAGGGGACTCGGCCGGGGAGCTGTTTTTT. Translation gives CASSRGDSAGELFF.